These 27 T cell receptor beta chains originate from one sample sequenced in a study of identifying expanded T cells in peripheral blood. Profiled with immunoSEQ multiplex PCR; TCRdb holds only in-frame clones, not every one. The sample records 120,000 or so clones, approximately 80% being singletons. Sequencing used blood. The receptors derive from a person aged 18-70 years in good health.

This clone was recorded only once. Other DNA sequences from this sample encode an identical CDR3 as well. The V call is TRBV5-1, the J call TRBJ1-1; a possible D gene is TRBD1 (6 bases). This CDR3 spans 13 amino acids. Germline V gives CDR1 SGHRS, CDR2 YFSETQ. The V gene lost 0 bases and the J gene lost 7 bases, with 10 bases spanning the gap. CDR3 region: CASSLAGQNEAFF. The CDR3, as DNA: TGCGCCAGCAGCTTGGCCGGACAGAATGAAGCTTTCTTT. The full variable domain, in which reference TRBV5-1 and TRBJ1-1 provide the parts outside the CDR3, is KAGVTQTPRYLIKTRGQQVTLSCSPISGHRSVSWYQQTPGQGLQFLFEYFSETQRNKGNFPGRFSGRQFSNSRSEMNVSTLELGDSALYLCASSLAGQNEAFFGQGTRLTVV.

V is TRBV5-1 and J is TRBJ1-2; D unclear. V was shortened by 4 bases and J by 4 bases, with 26 bases between the two germline ends. CDR1 and CDR2 (germline): SGHRS, YFSETQ. The CDR3 has 18 residues. CDR3 sequence (DNA): TGCGCCAGCAGCCCAAGGCCCCCGACTGATGCGCCCCTCTATGGCTACACCTTC. This translates into CASSPRPPTDAPLYGYTF.

The chain is built from TRBV27 and TRBJ1-1; D is unresolved. The germline gives CDR1 MNHEY, CDR2 SMNVEV (reference sequence). The V and J ends lost 4 bases and 0 bases respectively, with 9 bases between them. The CDR3 consists of 14 residues. CDR3 coding DNA: TGTGCCAGCAGTTCAGATCTTATGAACACTGAAGCTTTCTTT. Protein: CASSSDLMNTEAFF.

This clone was counted a few times. The chain's CDR3 is CASSLLGTGGASGYTF. The CDR3 region has the DNA TGTGCCAGCAGTTTATTAGGGACAGGGGGCGCCTCTGGCTACACCTTC. The chain carries TRBV27 and TRBJ1-2; TRBD1 matches 12 bases. The CDR3 extends over 16 amino acids. With V trimmed by 1 base and J by 7 bases, 7 bases remained unmatched. Germline V gene data show CDR1 as MNHEY and CDR2 as SMNVEV (reference sequence).

The table lists this clone with a few counts. V is TRBV4-1 and J is TRBJ1-3; 10 nucleotides align to TRBD1. The CDR3 length is 16 residues. Germline V gene sequence: CDR1 MGHRA, CDR2 YSYEKL. V was clipped by 0 bases and J by 4 bases; unmatched bases: 3. CDR3 coding DNA: TGCGCCAGCAGCCAAGAAGGGACAGGGGCGGGAAACACCATATATTTT. Protein: CASSQEGTGAGNTIYF.

This clone was counted a few times. The V and J genes are TRBV25-1 and TRBJ1-1, with D possibly being TRBD1 (5 bases). The CDR3 is made up of 14 amino acids. Trimming took 3 bases from V and 4 from J, leaving 12 bases between them. Per the germline V gene, CDR1 is MGHDK and CDR2 is SYGVNS. Here the CDR3 DNA reads TGTGCCAGCAGTGATGAAGGGGATCGCACTGAAGCTTTCTTT. Its translation is CASSDEGDRTEAFF.

V usage is TRBV19 and J usage is TRBJ2-7; D is uncertain. Trimming stripped 4 bases from V and 2 bases from J, with 12 bases between. Germline lookup yields CDR1 LNHDA and CDR2 SQIVND (reference sequence). CDR3 length: 14 residues. CDR3 sequence: CASSTYQSPYEQYF. As DNA, the CDR3 is TGTGCCAGTAGTACTTACCAATCCCCCTACGAGCAGTACTTC.

This clone showed up just a few times. The chain employs TRBV7-8 and TRBJ1-2; TRBD1 might be the D (5 bases). CDR3 length equals 14 residues. Deletions cut 2 bases from V and 5 bases from J, with 12 bases between. Germline V lookup: CDR1 SGHVS, CDR2 FQNEAQ. As DNA, the CDR3 is TGTGCCAGCAGCTTATCTGGGAGGGGATATGGCTACACCTTC. It is translated as CASSLSGRGYGYTF.

The chain recombines TRBV2 with TRBJ1-2; D gene uncertain. This CDR3 is built from 13 residues. Trimming pared 5 bases from V and 0 bases from J, leaving 7 bases between. Germline V CDR1 and CDR2: SNHLY, FYNNEI. In DNA form, the CDR3 reads TGTGCCAGCAGTTGGAAAGCTAACTATGGCTACACCTTC. Its translation is CASSWKANYGYTF.

V usage is TRBV5-3 and J usage is TRBJ2-1, with D hard to call. TRBV5-3 is labeled an ORF, and its function is uncertain. Trimming removed 4 bases from V and 1 base from J, with 18 bases in between. There are 17 residues in the CDR3. CDR3 sequence: CARSDRHSVQSYNEQFF. CDR3 sequence (DNA): TGTGCCAGAAGCGACCGACACAGCGTACAATCCTACAATGAGCAGTTCTTC.

The DNA for the CDR3 is TGCAGCGGAGAGGCAGATACGCAGTATTTT. Protein product: CSGEADTQYF. The chain employs TRBV29-1 and TRBJ2-3; no firm D call. Germline loops: CDR1 SQVTM, CDR2 ANQGSEA. Trimming took off 7 bases at V and 4 bases at J, with 6 bases between the two ends. This CDR3 is built from 10 residues.

The chain is built from TRBV11-1 and TRBJ2-1; the D is unclear. V was trimmed by 5 bases and J by 7 bases, leaving 18 bases between them. The CDR3 totals 15 residues. Germline V gene data show CDR1 as SGHAT and CDR2 as FQDESV (reference sequence). Written as DNA, the CDR3 is TGTGCCAGCAGCCATCGGTCCTCCCTGGGTAATGAGCAGTTCTTC. Translating it yields CASSHRSSLGNEQFF.

V is TRBV19 and J is TRBJ2-1, with D unresolved. The CDR3 covers 15 residues. The germline CDR1 and CDR2 sequences are LNHDA and SQIVND (reference sequence). V gave up 3 bases and J gave up 4 bases, with 13 bases separating them. CDR3 protein: CASSIDNSRYNEQFF. CDR3 DNA: TGTGCCAGTAGTATCGACAACTCGAGGTACAATGAGCAGTTCTTC.

The J gene is TRBJ2-3, the V gene TRBV11-2; 7 bases map to TRBD1. CDR1 SGHAT and CDR2 FQNNGV come from the germline V gene. The CDR3 is 14 amino acids. V lost 4 bases, J lost 14 bases, and 15 bases stayed unmatched. CDR3 DNA: TGTGCCAGCAGCTCCACTTCGACAGGGCCACGACCGTATTTT. Amino acid sequence: CASSSTSTGPRPYF.

The CDR3 sequence: CASRTDGGELFF. The DNA for the CDR3 is TGTGCCAGCAGGACCGATGGGGGGGAGCTGTTTTTT. The chain carries TRBV2 and TRBJ2-2; D gene unclear. Trimming took off 6 bases at V and 8 bases at J, with 10 bases between the two ends. The CDR3 covers 12 residues. CDR1 is SNHLY, CDR2 FYNNEI, per germline.

The chain uses TRBV18 and TRBJ1-3; no clear D. The CDR3 contains 14 residues. Per the germline V gene, CDR1 is KGHSH and CDR2 is LQKENI. V lost 6 bases to trimming and J lost 0 bases, with 9 bases between them. The CDR3: CASSPGASGNTIYF. In DNA, the CDR3 is TGTGCCAGCTCCCCGGGAGCCTCTGGAAACACCATATATTTT.

The chain combines TRBV19 with TRBJ2-3, with 11 nucleotides matching TRBD2. The germline V gene has CDR1 LNHDA and CDR2 SQIVND (reference sequence). V was clipped by 4 bases and J by 2 bases; unmatched bases: 2. The CDR3 runs 15 residues. In nucleotides, the CDR3 is TGTGCCAGTAGTAGGGGACTAGCGGACACAGATACGCAGTATTTT. It specifies CASSRGLADTDTQYF.

The chain carries TRBV19 and TRBJ1-2; D is perhaps TRBD1 (5 bases). Germline V gene data show CDR1 as LNHDA and CDR2 as SQIVND (reference sequence). The CDR3 runs to 17 residues. The V gene lost 7 bases and the J gene lost 0 bases, with 21 bases spanning the gap. The CDR3: CASIPGGAGGTNYGYTF. CDR3 coding DNA: TGTGCCAGTATCCCGGGAGGGGCCGGGGGGACTAACTATGGCTACACCTTC.

This clone has just a few counts. CDR3 sequence: CASSLGGTGSYGYTF. The CDR3 nucleotides are TGTGCCAGCAGCTTAGGGGGGACAGGTTCCTATGGCTACACCTTC. The rearrangement joins TRBV7-8 to TRBJ1-2; TRBD1 matches 8 bases. This CDR3 contains 15 residues. J was trimmed by 4 bases and V by 1 base; bases with no gene match: 5. In germline, CDR1 is SGHVS, CDR2 FQNEAQ. Filled out from reference TRBV7-8 and TRBJ1-2, the complete variable domain reads GAGVSQSPRYKVAKRGQDVALRCDPISGHVSLFWYQQALGQGPEFLTYFQNEAQLDKSGLPSDRFFAERPEGSVSTLKIQRTQQEDSAVYLCASSLGGTGSYGYTFGSGTRLTVV.

The genes are TRBV7-3 and TRBJ2-3, with TRBD2 matching 10 bases. Germline V lookup: CDR1 SGHTA, CDR2 FQGTGA. After removal of 5 bases from V and 9 bases from J, the junction contained 14 bases not matched to a gene. The CDR3 runs to 16 residues. In nucleotides, the CDR3 is TGTGCCAGCAGCCCCCGAGGAGCGGGGGGGCTTGGGACGCAGTATTTT. Its protein is CASSPRGAGGLGTQYF.

CDR3 DNA: TGTGCCAGCAGCTCACTCACGACAGGGATGAACACTGAAGCTTTCTTT. Residues: CASSSLTTGMNTEAFF. The chain recombines TRBV11-2 with TRBJ1-1; TRBD1 aligns across 7 bases. Germline V gene sequence: CDR1 SGHAT, CDR2 FQNNGV. The J segment lost 0 bases and the V segment lost 4 bases, leaving 8 bases of the junction unmatched. The CDR3 is made up of 16 amino acids.

The chain combines TRBV5-1 with TRBJ2-2; either TRBD1 or TRBD2 may supply D (5 bases each). The germline gives CDR1 SGHRS, CDR2 YFSETQ. V gave up 4 bases and J gave up 3 bases, with 13 bases separating them. CDR3 length equals 15 residues. CDR3 in amino acids: CASSGTGTDTGELFF. In nucleotides, the CDR3 is TGCGCCAGCAGCGGCACCGGGACGGACACCGGGGAGCTGTTTTTT.

Here the CDR3 DNA reads TGTGCCAGCAGCGTGACAGAAGGGACACCCCTCCACTTT. It yields the protein CASSVTEGTPLHF. The V gene is TRBV9, the J gene TRBJ1-6; possible D gene TRBD1, 5 bases. Trimming pared 2 bases from V and 11 bases from J, leaving 11 bases between. Germline V gives CDR1 SGDLS, CDR2 YYNGEE. This CDR3 has 13 residues.

This chain connects TRBV4-3 to TRBJ1-1; 8 nucleotides match TRBD1. This CDR3 comprises 14 residues. Trimming removed 1 base from V and 4 bases from J; junction bases left unmatched: 2. Germline loops: CDR1 LGHNA, CDR2 YSLEER. CDR3 coding DNA: TGCGCCAGCAGCCAAGTAGACAGGGGCACTGAAGCTTTCTTT. This sequence encodes CASSQVDRGTEAFF.

This clone occurred once. The chain carries TRBV5-4 and TRBJ2-7; 8 nucleotides align to TRBD2. With 4 bases clipped from V and 6 bases from J, the junction kept 9 bases outside the gene matches. The CDR3 is 14 residues long. The germline gives CDR1 SGHNT, CDR2 YYREEE (reference sequence). The DNA for the CDR3 is TGTGCCAGCAGCCGTCCGGGGGGGCCGGGCGAGCAGTACTTC. This translates into CASSRPGGPGEQYF.

The V and J genes are TRBV18 and TRBJ1-1; D unresolved. V lost 3 bases and J 1 base, leaving 12 bases between the germline ends. Germline CDR1 KGHSH, CDR2 LQKENI. This CDR3 comprises 15 residues. This CDR3 reads CASSPPSEGNTEAFF. The CDR3 nucleotides read TGTGCCAGCTCACCCCCGTCGGAGGGGAACACTGAAGCTTTCTTT.

For the CDR3, the DNA is TGTGCCAGCAGCCGGACAGGACTGGAAGCTTTCTTT. Translated, it gives CASSRTGLEAFF. The chain employs TRBV11-2 and TRBJ1-1; 7 bases are a match to TRBD1. The CDR3 is made up of 12 amino acids. CDR1 is SGHAT, CDR2 FQNNGV, per germline. With V trimmed by 5 bases and J by 8 bases, 5 bases remained unmatched.